This T cell receptor (beta chain) is from a study of identifying expanded T cells in peripheral blood. Sequencing was performed with immunoSEQ multiplex PCR; in TCRdb, only in-frame clones are kept and a portion is missing. Of tens of thousands of clones in the sample, about 91% were seen once. This clone was found once. Germline CDR1 and CDR2: GTSNPN and SVGIG (reference sequence). V gave up 4 bases and J gave up 6 bases, with 16 bases separating them. This CDR3 contains 14 residues. The specimen was blood. The sequence was obtained from a person aged 18 to 70 in good health. The chain is built from TRBV30 and TRBJ1-3; maybe TRBD1 (5 bases). The CDR3 loop is CAWTLQGLENTIYF. Here the CDR3 DNA reads TGTGCCTGGACCCTCCAGGGACTCGAAAACACCATATATTTT.